These T cell receptor beta chains were read from a single sample in a study of blood T cell repertoires in COVID-19. Here immunoSEQ multiplex PCR was the method, and the copy in TCRdb shows in-frame clones only, minus some. The sample shows approximately 150,000 clones, 88% of them seen only once. Source material: peripheral blood. The receptor set was obtained from an older woman with acute or convalescent COVID-19. Both conserved end residues are part of each CDR3. D genes are given only for firm matches. Where a row states a size, it is once, few, many or the class of an expanded clone; other rows omit it.

j_gene: TRBJ2-7; abundance: -; v_gene: TRBV29-1; d_gene: TRBD1; CDR3nt: TGCAGCGTCCCGGGACAGGGGGAATACGAGCAGTACTTC; CDR3aa: CSVPGQGEYEQYF
j_gene: TRBJ2-3; abundance: -; v_gene: TRBV6-4; d_gene: -; CDR3nt: TGTGCCAGCAGTGACTCGAAAGGGGGTGCAGATACGCAGTATTTT; CDR3aa: CASSDSKGGADTQYF
j_gene: TRBJ1-2; abundance: -; v_gene: TRBV28; d_gene: TRBD1; CDR3nt: TGTGCCAGCAGCCCCGACAGGGGCCATATCTATGGCTACACCTTC; CDR3aa: CASSPDRGHIYGYTF
j_gene: TRBJ1-3; abundance: -; v_gene: TRBV4-1; d_gene: -; CDR3nt: TGCGCCAGCAGCCAAGTACCGGTAGGAAACACCATATATTTT; CDR3aa: CASSQVPVGNTIYF
j_gene: TRBJ2-3; abundance: few; v_gene: TRBV6-2/TRBV6-3; d_gene: TRBD2; CDR3nt: TGTGCCAGCAGCTCCTTAGCGGGGGCCTCCACAGATACGCAGTATTTT; CDR3aa: CASSSLAGASTDTQYF
j_gene: TRBJ1-1; abundance: -; v_gene: TRBV5-4; d_gene: TRBD1; CDR3nt: TGTGCCAGCAGCCAGGGGGCTGAAGCTTTCTTT; CDR3aa: CASSQGAEAFF
j_gene: TRBJ1-3; abundance: -; v_gene: TRBV7-9; d_gene: -; CDR3nt: TGTGCCAGCAGCCTCTCCGTATCTGGAAACACCATATATTTT; CDR3aa: CASSLSVSGNTIYF
j_gene: TRBJ2-3; abundance: -; v_gene: TRBV28; d_gene: TRBD1; CDR3nt: TGTGCCAGCAGTTTGGACAGGGGCGCAGATACGCAGTATTTT; CDR3aa: CASSLDRGADTQYF
j_gene: TRBJ2-5; abundance: few; v_gene: TRBV15; d_gene: TRBD2; CDR3nt: TGTGCCACCAGCAAGCGAGCGGGGGGCGGGGAGACCCAGTACTTC; CDR3aa: CATSKRAGGGETQYF
j_gene: TRBJ2-5; abundance: -; v_gene: TRBV5-4; d_gene: TRBD1; CDR3nt: TGTGCCAGCAGCCAGACAGGGGTGACGGAGACCCAGTACTTC; CDR3aa: CASSQTGVTETQYF
j_gene: TRBJ2-7; abundance: -; v_gene: TRBV7-9; d_gene: -; CDR3nt: TGTGCCAGCAGCCGGACTGCACCCTACGAGCAGTACTTC; CDR3aa: CASSRTAPYEQYF
j_gene: TRBJ2-1; abundance: -; v_gene: TRBV18; d_gene: TRBD2; CDR3nt: TGTGCCAGCTCAGAGTACAGCGGGGGGGCACGATTCAGCTCCTACAATGAGCAGTTCTTC; CDR3aa: CASSEYSGGARFSSYNEQFF
j_gene: TRBJ1-3; abundance: once; v_gene: TRBV9; d_gene: TRBD1; CDR3nt: TGTGCCAGCGGACGGACAGGGACTGGAAACACCATATATTTT; CDR3aa: CASGRTGTGNTIYF
j_gene: TRBJ1-1; abundance: once; v_gene: TRBV7-2; d_gene: -; CDR3nt: TGTGCCAGCAGCTTCCGTGCAGATGGGAACACTGAAGCTTTCTTT; CDR3aa: CASSFRADGNTEAFF
j_gene: TRBJ1-4; abundance: -; v_gene: TRBV6-5; d_gene: -; CDR3nt: TGTGCCAGCATGGGCAGAGCAACTAATGAAAAACTGTTTTTT; CDR3aa: CASMGRATNEKLFF
j_gene: TRBJ1-2; abundance: -; v_gene: TRBV11-1; d_gene: TRBD1; CDR3nt: TGTGCCAGCAGCTCGTCCGGGACAGGTGTCTATGGCTACACCTTC; CDR3aa: CASSSSGTGVYGYTF
j_gene: TRBJ2-5; abundance: -; v_gene: TRBV21-1; d_gene: -; CDR3nt: TGTGCCAGCAGCAAAGACCCACTAGCTCCAGAAGAGACCCAGTACTTC; CDR3aa: CASSKDPLAPEETQYF
j_gene: TRBJ1-5; abundance: -; v_gene: TRBV30; d_gene: TRBD1; CDR3nt: TGTGCCTGGAGTGTAAATCGGGACAGGGGAATCAATCAGCCCCAGCATTTT; CDR3aa: CAWSVNRDRGINQPQHF
j_gene: TRBJ1-4; abundance: -; v_gene: TRBV4-2; d_gene: -; CDR3nt: TGTGCCAGCAGCCAAGACTACAGCTATGCAACTAATGAAAAACTGTTTTTT; CDR3aa: CASSQDYSYATNEKLFF
j_gene: TRBJ2-2; abundance: -; v_gene: TRBV29-1; d_gene: -; CDR3nt: TGCAGCGTTGAAGATCAAGGACAGCGGAACACCGGGGAGCTGTTTTTT; CDR3aa: CSVEDQGQRNTGELFF
j_gene: TRBJ1-1; abundance: -; v_gene: TRBV5-4; d_gene: TRBD1; CDR3nt: TGTGCCAGCAGCTGGGGGACAGCAGACACTGAAGCTTTCTTT; CDR3aa: CASSWGTADTEAFF
j_gene: TRBJ2-7; abundance: -; v_gene: TRBV28; d_gene: -; CDR3nt: TGTGCCAGCAGTTTAGGCTACAGAACCTACGAGCAGTACTTC; CDR3aa: CASSLGYRTYEQYF
j_gene: TRBJ1-4; abundance: -; v_gene: TRBV9; d_gene: TRBD1; CDR3nt: TGTGCCAGCAGCGCCCGGTACAGGGGCGGTGATGAAAAACTGTTTTTT; CDR3aa: CASSARYRGGDEKLFF
j_gene: TRBJ2-7; abundance: -; v_gene: TRBV7-8; d_gene: -; CDR3nt: TGTGCCAGCAGCCGACGGGAGGGGGCCGAGCAGTACTTC; CDR3aa: CASSRREGAEQYF